The T cell receptor beta chain described here comes from a study of cytomegalovirus exposure and HLA in healthy donors. The overall study: Per a later analysis, the approximately 690 first-cohort and 110 or so validation repertoires shared one platform.

Points from the study as a whole: Whilst most TCR sequences proved rare, a subset of public TCRs occurred across many donors.

Assay used: immunoSEQ multiplex PCR; TCRdb lists only in-frame clones, some missing. The table lists fewer than 400,000 clones, approximately 90% of them singletons, with about 0.8% in the top ten. Germline V gene lookup returns CDR1 SQVTM and CDR2 ANQGSEA. This CDR3 spans 14 amino acids. Trimming took off 6 bases at V and 0 bases at J, with 12 bases between the two ends. For this clone: Its antigen is not identified.

The sample taken for sequencing was PBMCs. The rearrangement uses TRBV29-1 and TRBJ2-1, with a weak D call TRBD1 (6 bases). The source of this sequence is a woman between 18 and 29 years old in good health and CMV-seronegative. The CDR3 is CSVWTESSYNEQFF. The CDR3 DNA reads as TGCAGCGTGTGGACAGAGAGCTCCTACAATGAGCAGTTCTTC.